This T cell receptor beta chain was sequenced for a study of shared clonotypes between healthy human individuals. Study summary: Serving as donors were a couple of women and three men, whose ages spanned 18 to 49. Study-wide results and caveats: Clonotypes which were not shared had lower generation probabilities than clonotypes that all four donors shared.

Comments on this clone: The antigen remains unidentified.

Naive CD8 cells comprised CD45RO-negative, CCR7-positively selected cells, excluding terminally differentiated effector memory CD45RA+ cells. The method was immunoSEQ multiplex PCR; TCRdb's version includes in-frame clones alone and lacks a portion of them. Of about 2.1 million clones listed, 80% to 95% are singletons. Trimming took off 8 bases at V and 4 bases at J, with 11 bases between the two ends. The CDR3 has 13 residues. Germline V gene sequence: CDR1 MGHRA, CDR2 YSYEKL. The sequenced sample consisted of naive CD8+ T cells from PBMCs. The rearrangement joins TRBV4-1 to TRBJ1-4; the D is unclear. The source is a man aged 18 to 30 in good health. Some clones in this sample may be carry-over from other donors' samples. The CDR3 region has the DNA TGCGCCAGCCATGACGGGAGTAATGAAAAACTGTTTTTT. Residues: CASHDGSNEKLFF.